A single sample gave rise to the 2 T cell receptor beta chains below, sequenced in a study of T cell responses to AZD1222 COVID-19 vaccine. Here immunoSEQ multiplex PCR was the method, and the copy in TCRdb shows in-frame clones only, minus some. The table shows 200,000 or so clones, with around 89% occurring only once. This specimen was peripheral blood, taken on day 0 of AZD1222 vaccination. These receptors were taken from an adult in good health.

The chain recombines TRBV6-2 or TRBV6-3 with TRBJ2-3; no clear D. The germline V gene encodes CDR1 MNHEY and CDR2 SVGEGT. The CDR3 covers 12 residues. Trimming took 6 bases from V and 4 from J, leaving 8 bases between them. CDR3 region: CASSPTPDTQYF. The CDR3 DNA reads as TGTGCCAGCAGCCCTACCCCAGATACGCAGTATTTT.

This clone has a single count. The chain couples TRBV6-1 to TRBJ2-1; tentatively, D is TRBD1 (6 bases). The CDR3 has 15 residues. CDR1 is MNHNS and CDR2 is SASEGT in the germline V gene. V was clipped by 3 bases and J by 0 bases, with 9 bases between them. The DNA for the CDR3 is TGTGCCAGCAGTGACACAGGGAGCTCCTACAATGAGCAGTTCTTC. Amino acid sequence: CASSDTGSSYNEQFF.